The 15 T cell receptor beta chains given below trace back to one sample, sequenced in a study of CD8+ T cells in alopecia areata. The sequencing template was cDNA reverse transcribed from extracted RNA. TCRdb's table, derived via immunoSEQ multiplex PCR, lists solely in-frame clones and lacks some. The sample yields under 250,000 clones, more than 60% seen once. As for treatment: oral pan-JAK inhibitor, 5-10 mg twice daily. Sequenced here: CD4+ T cells sorted from blood, sampled at approximately week 42, from a patient treated with tofacitinib. The receptor source for this set is a human donor with alopecia areata.

Written as DNA, the CDR3 is TGTGCCTGGAGTGATCTAACCGCTCCGGTCAATGAGCAGTTCTTC. This codes for CAWSDLTAPVNEQFF. The rearrangement links TRBV30 to TRBJ2-1, with D unresolved. Germline V gene data show CDR1 as GTSNPN and CDR2 as SVGIG (reference sequence). Trimming cost V 1 base and J 6 bases, with 16 bases left between them. The CDR3 extends over 15 amino acids.

The V gene is TRBV5-1, the J gene TRBJ1-1, with 7 bases matching TRBD1. Germline V gives CDR1 SGHRS, CDR2 YFSETQ. V dropped 5 bases and J dropped 3; count of bases not matched to a gene: 4. The CDR3 extends over 13 amino acids. DNA for the CDR3: TGCGCCAGCAGGCCTACAGGGGACACTGAAGCTTTCTTT. Its translation: CASRPTGDTEAFF.

This sequence joins TRBV11-1 and TRBJ1-6; tentatively, D is TRBD1 (5 bases). The V end lost 4 bases, the J end lost 7 bases, and 17 bases lay between the germline ends. Per the germline V gene, CDR1 is SGHAT and CDR2 is FQDESV (reference sequence). The CDR3 spans 16 residues. CDR3 sequence reads: CASSSRDQGVNSPLHF. CDR3 sequence (DNA): TGTGCCAGCAGCTCCCGAGACCAGGGTGTCAATTCACCCCTCCACTTT.

The chain links TRBV19 to TRBJ2-1, with D possibly being TRBD1 (6 bases). CDR1 LNHDA and CDR2 SQIVND come from the germline V gene (reference sequence). The CDR3 is made up of 16 amino acids. Trimming removed 5 bases from V and 0 bases from J, with 14 bases in between. CDR3 nucleotides: TGTGCCAGTAGTTTTCCAACAGGGAGCTCCTACAATGAGCAGTTCTTC. It translates to CASSFPTGSSYNEQFF.

CDR3 DNA sequence: TGTGCCAGCAGTCCCTCGGGCCGAAACTATGGCTACACCTTC. Encoded protein: CASSPSGRNYGYTF. The chain uses TRBV27 and TRBJ1-2, with D unclear. CDR1 is MNHEY and CDR2 is SMNVEV in the germline V gene (reference sequence). This CDR3 is built from 14 residues. Trimming left V 5 bases short and J 2 bases short, with 12 bases between.

The chain is built from TRBV5-1 and TRBJ1-5; D not resolved. Germline CDR1 is SGHRS and CDR2 is YFSETQ. The CDR3 has 12 residues. Trimming took off 4 bases at V and 9 bases at J, with 11 bases between the two ends. The CDR3 DNA is TGCGCCAGCAGCCCCAAAATTGGGCCCCAGCATTTT. This sequence encodes CASSPKIGPQHF.

V is TRBV29-1 and J is TRBJ2-7, with D possibly matching TRBD1 (6 bases). V was trimmed by 6 bases and J by 7 bases, leaving 7 bases between them. The length of the CDR3 is 9 residues. Germline V gene sequence: CDR1 SQVTM, CDR2 ANQGSEA. The DNA for the CDR3 is TGCAGCGTAACAGGGGAGCAGTACTTC. Translation gives CSVTGEQYF.

The chain uses TRBV5-1 and TRBJ2-7; maybe TRBD1 (6 bases). CDR3 length: 14 residues. The germline gives CDR1 SGHRS, CDR2 YFSETQ. The V gene lost 5 bases and the J gene lost 4 bases, with 16 bases spanning the gap. CDR3 nucleotide sequence: TGCGCCAGCAGGGATTTCGACAGGACTTACGAGCAGTACTTC. Translated: CASRDFDRTYEQYF.

The chain recombines TRBV7-2 with TRBJ2-7; D is ambiguous. Trimming removed 5 bases from V and 2 bases from J, with 7 bases in between. This CDR3 contains 12 residues. Germline CDR1 SGHTA, CDR2 FQGNSA. The CDR3 loop reads CASSPSPYEQYF. The CDR3 DNA is TGTGCCAGCAGCCCCAGTCCCTACGAGCAGTACTTC.

The rearrangement links TRBV29-1 to TRBJ2-1, with unresolved D. The V end lost 7 bases, the J end lost 9 bases, and 13 bases lay between the germline ends. The CDR3 spans 11 residues. The germline CDR1 and CDR2 sequences are SQVTM and ANQGSEA. The CDR3 DNA sequence: TGCAGCGAGAAAAGACAAAGTGAGCAGTTCTTC. Translated: CSEKRQSEQFF.

The chain has TRBV11-2 and TRBJ2-7; D is ambiguous. Between the trimmed V and J ends, which lost 1 base and 4 bases, there was a span of 5 bases. Germline CDR1 reads SGHAT; CDR2 reads FQNNGV. The CDR3 consists of 12 residues. The CDR3 here is CASSLVGYEQYF. CDR3 DNA: TGTGCCAGCAGCTTAGTCGGTTACGAGCAGTACTTC.

CDR3 nucleotides: TGTGCCAGCAGCCAGACAGGGTATCAGCCCCAGCATTTT. It codes for CASSQTGYQPQHF. The J gene is TRBJ1-5, the V gene TRBV6-5, with TRBD1 matching 7 bases. Germline CDR1 MNHEY, CDR2 SVGAGI. V shed 6 bases, J shed 5 bases, and the junction held 4 bases outside the gene matches. CDR3 size: 13 residues.

As to this clone: The same CDR3 is also encoded by other DNA sequences in this sample. J is TRBJ1-2 and V is TRBV30; the D is unclear. Trimming removed 0 bases at V and 2 bases at J, with 7 bases between. The CDR3 has 13 amino acids. Germline V gene data show CDR1 as GTSNPN and CDR2 as SVGIG (reference sequence). Here the CDR3 reads CAWSVGQNYGYTF. For the CDR3, the DNA is TGTGCCTGGAGTGTAGGGCAAAACTATGGCTACACCTTC.

The V call is TRBV9, the J call TRBJ2-7, with 7 positions matching TRBD1. The ends lost 3 bases at V and 10 bases at J; junction bases unmatched: 10. The CDR3 is made up of 13 amino acids. Germline V CDR1 and CDR2: SGDLS, YYNGEE. This CDR3 reads CASSDSTQGRQYF. The CDR3 DNA is TGTGCCAGCAGCGACTCCACACAGGGGCGACAGTACTTC.

The chain uses TRBV19 and TRBJ1-4; 8 bases fit TRBD1. This CDR3 is 14 amino acids long. Germline-derived CDR1 and CDR2 are LNHDA and SQIVND (reference sequence). V was clipped by 3 bases and J by 5 bases; unmatched bases: 2. The CDR3 DNA is TGTGCCAGTAGTATTGGGACAGGAAATGAAAAACTGTTTTTT. The encoded protein is CASSIGTGNEKLFF.